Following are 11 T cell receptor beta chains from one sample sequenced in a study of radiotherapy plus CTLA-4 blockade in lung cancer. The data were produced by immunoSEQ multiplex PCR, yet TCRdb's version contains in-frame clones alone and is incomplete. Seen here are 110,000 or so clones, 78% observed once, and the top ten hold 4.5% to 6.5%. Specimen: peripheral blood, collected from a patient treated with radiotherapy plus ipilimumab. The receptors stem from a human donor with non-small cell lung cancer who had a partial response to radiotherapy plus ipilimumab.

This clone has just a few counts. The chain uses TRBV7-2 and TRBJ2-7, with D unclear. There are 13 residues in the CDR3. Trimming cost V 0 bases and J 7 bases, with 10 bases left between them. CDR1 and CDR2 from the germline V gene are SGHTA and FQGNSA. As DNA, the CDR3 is TGTGCCAGCAGCTTAGCGCACATGAGGGAGCAGTACGTC. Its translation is CASSLAHMREQYV.

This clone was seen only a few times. The CDR3 sequence is CASATEILARPTTEQYV. DNA of the CDR3: TGTGCCAGCGCAACCGAAATTTTAGCGAGACCCACTACCGAGCAGTACGTC. The V call is TRBV27, the J call TRBJ2-7; D possibly corresponds to TRBD2 (5 bases). The CDR3 is 17 residues long. Germline V lookup: CDR1 MNHEY, CDR2 SMNVEV (reference sequence). The V end was cut by 8 bases, the J end by 6 bases, with 29 bases between.

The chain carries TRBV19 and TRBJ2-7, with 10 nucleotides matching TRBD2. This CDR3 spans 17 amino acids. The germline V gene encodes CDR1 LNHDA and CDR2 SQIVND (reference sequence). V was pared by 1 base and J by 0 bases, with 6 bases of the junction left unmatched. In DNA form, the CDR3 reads TGTGCCAGTAGTATAGGTCCTAGCGGGAGTTTCTCCTACGAGCAGTACTTC. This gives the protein CASSIGPSGSFSYEQYF. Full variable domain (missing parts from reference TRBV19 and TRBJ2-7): DGGITQSPKYLFRKEGQNVTLSCEQNLNHDAMYWYRQDPGQGLRLIYYSQIVNDFQKGDIAEGYSVSREKKESFPLTVTSAQKNPTAFYLCASSIGPSGSFSYEQYFGPGTRLTVT.

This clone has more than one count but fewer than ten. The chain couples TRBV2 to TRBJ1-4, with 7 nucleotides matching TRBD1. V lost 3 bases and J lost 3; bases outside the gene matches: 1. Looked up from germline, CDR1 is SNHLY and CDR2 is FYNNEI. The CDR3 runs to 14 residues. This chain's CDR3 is CASSEGQPNEKLFF. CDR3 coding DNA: TGTGCCAGCAGTGAGGGACAGCCTAATGAAAAACTGTTTTTT.

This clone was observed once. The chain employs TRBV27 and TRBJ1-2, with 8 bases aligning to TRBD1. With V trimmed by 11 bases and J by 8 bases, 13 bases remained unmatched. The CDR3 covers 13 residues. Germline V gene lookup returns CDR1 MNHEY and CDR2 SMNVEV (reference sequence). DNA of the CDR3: TGTGCCTCTCTTGGGGTTAACAGGGGGGGCTACACCTTC. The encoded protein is CASLGVNRGGYTF.

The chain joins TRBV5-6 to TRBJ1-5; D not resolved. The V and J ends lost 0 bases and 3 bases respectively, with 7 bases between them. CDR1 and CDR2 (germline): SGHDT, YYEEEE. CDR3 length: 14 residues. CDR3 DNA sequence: TGTGCCAGCAGCTTGGCCCAGGTCAATCAGCCCCAGCATTTT. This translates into CASSLAQVNQPQHF. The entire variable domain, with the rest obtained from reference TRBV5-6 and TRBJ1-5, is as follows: DAGVTQSPTHLIKTRGQQVTLRCSPKSGHDTVSWYQQALGQGPQFIFQYYEEEERQRGNFPDRFSGHQFPNYSSELNVNALLLGDSALYLCASSLAQVNQPQHFGDGTRLSIL.

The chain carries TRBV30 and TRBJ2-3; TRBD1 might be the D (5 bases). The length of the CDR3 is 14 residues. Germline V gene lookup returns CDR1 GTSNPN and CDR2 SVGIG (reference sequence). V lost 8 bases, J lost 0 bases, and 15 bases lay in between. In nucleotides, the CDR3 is TGTGCCACAACCAGGGCAGGGAGCACAGATACGCAGTATTTT. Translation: CATTRAGSTDTQYF.

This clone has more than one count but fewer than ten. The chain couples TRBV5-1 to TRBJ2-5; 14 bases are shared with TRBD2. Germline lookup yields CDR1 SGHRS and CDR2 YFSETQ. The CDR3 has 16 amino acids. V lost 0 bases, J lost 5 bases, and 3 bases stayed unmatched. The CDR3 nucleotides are TGCGCCAGCAGCTTGGTGGGGACTAGCGGGAGTGAGACCCAGTACTTC. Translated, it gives CASSLVGTSGSETQYF.

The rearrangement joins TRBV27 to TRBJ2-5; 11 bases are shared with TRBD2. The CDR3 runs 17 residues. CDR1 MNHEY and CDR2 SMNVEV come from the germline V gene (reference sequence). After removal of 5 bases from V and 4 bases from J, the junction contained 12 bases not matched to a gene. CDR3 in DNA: TGTGCCAGCAGTAAGCAGCTAACTAGCGGGAGAAGAGAGACCCAGTACTTC. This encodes CASSKQLTSGRRETQYF.

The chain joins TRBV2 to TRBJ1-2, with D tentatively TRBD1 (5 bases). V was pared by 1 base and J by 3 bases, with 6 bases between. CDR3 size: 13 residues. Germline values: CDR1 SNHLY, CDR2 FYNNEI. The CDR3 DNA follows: TGTGCCAGCAGTGAAGAGGGGTACTATGGCTACACCTTC. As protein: CASSEEGYYGYTF.

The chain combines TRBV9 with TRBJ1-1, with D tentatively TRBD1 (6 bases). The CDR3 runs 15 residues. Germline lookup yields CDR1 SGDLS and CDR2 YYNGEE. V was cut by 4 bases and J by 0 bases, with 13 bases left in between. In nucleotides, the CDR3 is TGTGCCAGCAGCTCAACCGGGACACTGAACACTGAAGCTTTCTTT. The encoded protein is CASSSTGTLNTEAFF.